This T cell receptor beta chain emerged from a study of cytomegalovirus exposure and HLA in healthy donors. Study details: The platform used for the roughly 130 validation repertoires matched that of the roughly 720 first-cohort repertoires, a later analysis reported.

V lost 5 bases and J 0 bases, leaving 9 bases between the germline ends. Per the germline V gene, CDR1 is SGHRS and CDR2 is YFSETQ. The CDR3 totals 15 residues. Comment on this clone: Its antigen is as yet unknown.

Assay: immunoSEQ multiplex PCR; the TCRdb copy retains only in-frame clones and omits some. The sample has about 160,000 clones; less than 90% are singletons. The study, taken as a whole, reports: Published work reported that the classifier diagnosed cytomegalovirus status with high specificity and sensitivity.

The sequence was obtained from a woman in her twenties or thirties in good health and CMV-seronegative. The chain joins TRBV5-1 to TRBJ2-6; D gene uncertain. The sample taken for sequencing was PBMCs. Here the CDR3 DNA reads TGCGCCAGCAGGGGCAGTCACTCTGGGGCCAACGTCCTGACTTTC. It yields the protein CASRGSHSGANVLTF.